The text below deals with one TCR beta chain. The antigen it binds to is not known. The sample holds no much larger clone one base away, and base qualities are not on file. V sheds 8 bases and J sheds 4 bases, leaving 11 bases between their ends. Via the germline V gene, CDR1 is MNHNS and CDR2 SASEGT. Including the terminal cysteine and phenylalanine, the CDR3 comprises 13 residues. Only the CDR3 part of the read is kept: 39 bases, read in frame from the first base. The data were taken from a study of tumor and adjacent non-tumor tissue in lung cancer (dated by TCRdb to the late 2010s). In the study overall: Patients with adenocarcinoma (around eleven), squamous cell carcinoma (2) and small cell lung cancer (1) were included in the cohort. Among the approximately 15 patients, ages ranged from about 31 to 85 years, some ten were men and 5 were women, and disease was TNM stage I to III. Sequencing produced more than 100,000,000 productive TCRbeta reads in total, an average of about 4 million reads per sample. The study compared bulk TCRbeta repertoires from lung tumor tissue and matched distant non-tumor lung tissue of some 14 lung cancer patients. TCRbeta CDR3 sequencing was performed on 25 to 35 paired specimens, with one tumor sample and one normal lung sample collected per patient.

Overall results and qualifications from the work: In normal lung, the top 100 clones accounted for a significantly larger cumulative share of the repertoire than in tumor tissue. TCR diversity (inverse Simpson) was significantly higher in tumor than in normal lung tissue (about 400 vs 180, P = 0.0075, Mann-Whitney U test). Neither the sequencing platform nor unique molecular identifiers are mentioned in the methods. Only approximately 14 patients were in the cohort, and the authors stated that larger samples and more detailed clinical data are needed. Because peripheral blood was not sequenced, blood TCRbeta repertoires in the lung cancer patients of the study were not examined. Significantly higher TCR diversity was found in younger patients, and higher tumor TCR diversity was associated with shorter overall and disease-free survival.

The library was prepared using multiplex PCR. TCRdb lists the instrument as Illumina HiSeq 2500. Following protocols modified from ARM-PCR, the researchers constructed TCRbeta libraries through three rounds of nested PCR with primers (Table S4). Before sequencing, PCR products of 200-500 bp were excised from the gel and purified with the QIAquick gel extraction kit. The authors processed their data as follows. Trimmomatic was used to clean the reads, FLASH merged the cleaned reads into complete CDR3 sequences, and MiTCR assigned the sequences to V(D)J germline segments. VDJtools was used to compute clonal diversity as the inverse Simpson's index. A read counted as productive if the sequence was in-frame and lacked a premature stop codon. Starting from the raw public reads, TCRdb applied fastp trimming at Q25, assembled clones with MiXCR and retained in-frame beta chains. All rows with the same CDR3 protein become a single entry with the most common DNA and genes. The V and J calls here are based on TCRdb, not the publication. The sample has fewer than 90,000 distinct CDR3 sequences on record, 65% to 80% of them singletons. The top ten hold just over 20% of the sample.

RNA was isolated from bulk, unsorted tissue, and RNA quality was assessed with a NanoDrop ND-1000 and an Agilent 2100. The normal lung samples consisted of distant non-tumor tissue collected more than 3 cm from the tumor edge. Donors were newly diagnosed lung cancer patients admitted for thoracic surgery in China between August and November 2014, without prior chemotherapy. Anyone who had undergone radiotherapy or chemotherapy before, or who had another cancer at the same time, was left out of the study. Pieces of surgical tissue measuring about 1-2.1 cm3 were kept in RNAlater solution and stored at -80 degrees C until use.

The sequencing input was distant non-tumor lung tissue. Here the chain combines TRBV6-1 and TRBJ1-4, and perhaps TRBD1 as D gene, on 5 matching bases. The receptor was derived from a woman between 50 and 59 years old with non-small cell lung cancer. The nucleotide sequence is TGTGCCAGCTCAGGGAAGGGTAATGAAAAACTGTTTTTT. Translated, this is CASSGKGNEKLFF.